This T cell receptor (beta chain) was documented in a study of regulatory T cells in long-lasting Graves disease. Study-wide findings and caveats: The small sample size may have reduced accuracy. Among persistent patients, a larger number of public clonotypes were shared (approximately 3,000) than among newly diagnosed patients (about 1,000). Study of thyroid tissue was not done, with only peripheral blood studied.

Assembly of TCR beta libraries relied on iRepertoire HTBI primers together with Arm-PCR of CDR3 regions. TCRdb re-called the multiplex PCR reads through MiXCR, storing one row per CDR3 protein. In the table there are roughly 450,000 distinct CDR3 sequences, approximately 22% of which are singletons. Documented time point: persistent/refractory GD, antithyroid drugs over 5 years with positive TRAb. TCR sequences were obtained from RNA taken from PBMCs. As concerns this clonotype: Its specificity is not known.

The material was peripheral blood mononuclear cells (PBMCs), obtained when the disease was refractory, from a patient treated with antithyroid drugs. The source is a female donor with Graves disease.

CDR3 in amino acids: CAWSRDTGELFF. The CDR3, as DNA: TGTGCCTGGAGTCGCGACACCGGGGAGCTGTTTTTT. V usage is TRBV30 and J usage is TRBJ2-2; unclear D gene. This CDR3 contains 12 residues. V shed 2 bases and J shed 3 bases, with 4 bases lying between them. The germline gives CDR1 GTSNPN, CDR2 SVGIG (reference sequence).